These T cell receptor beta chains were read from a single sample in a study of shared T cell receptors in the human thymus. Assay used: immunoSEQ multiplex PCR; TCRdb lists only in-frame clones, some missing. Seen here are about 660,000 clones, more than 75% observed once, and the top ten hold 0.0095% to 0.012%. The same specimen was also included in a second study, on human thymus T cells.

The specimen sequenced was thymocytes. These receptors came from a boy under three years old with a congenital heart defect. Each CDR3 is given without its conserved first and last residue. Fields, in order: CDR3 protein, V gene.

ASSESGGSVAF,TRBV25-1
ASSGPRGEQY,TRBV28
ASSPRRAGDEQY,TRBV4-1
ASSPDRVRGYT,TRBV6-5
ASSANGRATEQF,TRBV19
AWSVRGQGSDTGELF,TRBV30
ASSMGQGNYGYT,TRBV28
ASSLRGHTGELF,TRBV28
ASSSPPGQGPYTEAF,TRBV2
ASGLVPDRDSTNEKLF,TRBV12-5
ASSSRTGAGANVLT,TRBV6-5
ASSSPRERGNTQY,TRBV6-5
ASSLGTSGSLGG,TRBV7-8
ASSENGIPHEQY,TRBV10-1
AWRPTSPGLLYWPYGYT,TRBV30
ASQEQVLSYEQY,TRBV6-5
AWSEPRDRGPPAYGYT,TRBV30
ASIGGPYASLGGNTIY,TRBV7-2
ASSPHEEVNQPQH,TRBV6-4
ASSIGTSTGPGEQF,TRBV19
ASSQGRGGGATNEKLF,TRBV4-3
ASSSGQGGHNEQF,TRBV6-5
ASSYRRTGGSYEQY,TRBV6-5
ASSSSGRAEADTQY,TRBV19
ASSAPGTSYGYT,TRBV25-1
ASSPGGNSNQPQH,TRBV7-2
ASSYSWTGRDNEQF,TRBV6-5
ASSYVRGAPYEQY,TRBV6-5
ASSLRNTEAF,TRBV28
ASSQDHPSGTPLDNEQF,TRBV4-1
ATSRDWREGLIHEQF,TRBV15
ASSLNGGRGLMNTEAF,TRBV28
ASSERQGSHEQY,TRBV6-1
SVGRQGDEQF,TRBV29-1
ASSELPGSGRADVSRSYNEQF,TRBV10-1
ASSLAKVASGREDVETQY,TRBV5-4
ASRNKGGPSRNTIY,TRBV6-6
ASSPSGGVAYEQY,TRBV7-2
AAGGNYEQY,TRBV19
ASPGSTYEQY,TRBV6-1
ASSHGQGASGETQY,TRBV23-1
ASSTGSSSYEQY,TRBV5-1
ALLFEQY,TRBV3-2
ASSASLGHIYEQY,TRBV19
SVSGSGRAGETQY,TRBV29-1
ASSSLGQGDGYT,TRBV28
ASSEGGQGAPDTQY,TRBV2
ASSVGSGRSSYEQY,TRBV5-1
ASSQEVHGLAGAFYEQY,TRBV4-3
ASGQDRVPEAF,TRBV28